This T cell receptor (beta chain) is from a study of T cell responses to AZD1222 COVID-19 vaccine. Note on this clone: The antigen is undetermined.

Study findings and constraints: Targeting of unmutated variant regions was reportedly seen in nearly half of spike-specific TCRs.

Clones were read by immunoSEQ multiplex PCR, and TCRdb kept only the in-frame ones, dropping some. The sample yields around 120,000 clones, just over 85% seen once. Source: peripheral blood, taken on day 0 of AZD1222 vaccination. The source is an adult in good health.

CDR3 sequence: CASSQRWTSGRPYEQYF. The CDR3 nucleotides read TGTGCCAGCAGCCAACGGTGGACTAGCGGGAGGCCCTACGAGCAGTACTTC. The chain carries TRBV3-1 (or the pseudogene TRBV3-2) and TRBJ2-7; 14 positions match TRBD2. The V gene's germline CDR1 is LGHDT and CDR2 YNNKEL (reference sequence). Trimming took 2 bases from V and 2 from J; bases not matched to a gene: 5. The CDR3 extends over 17 amino acids.